The next 26 T cell receptor beta chains were all read from a single sample in a study of T cells in Graves' hyperthyroidism and ophthalmopathy (dated by TCRdb to the late 2010s). Library preparation employed multiplex PCR. The instrument given in TCRdb is Illumina HiSeq 2000. TCR beta CDR3 regions were amplified from RNA transcripts. A first-round RT-PCR of the TCR CDR3 used the HTBI primer set with the Qiagen OneStep RT-PCR kit. TCRdb reworked the public reads: Q25 trimming with fastp, MiXCR clone assembly, productive beta chains retained. Entries that share a CDR3 protein sequence are merged under the most common genes and DNA. This sample holds about 840,000 distinct CDR3 sequences; 38% were observed only once. Approximately 10% of the sample comes from the top ten. Sequencing was performed on blood. These receptors were taken from a man aged 18 to 30 with Graves' hyperthyroidism.

The rearrangement links TRBV24-1 to TRBJ1-5, with TRBD1 as a possible D gene (5 bases). Germline loops: CDR1 KGHDR, CDR2 SFDVKD. This CDR3 is built from 17 residues. V lost 9 bases to trimming and J lost 0 bases, with 20 bases between them. The CDR3 loop is CATGHGRLGDSNQPQHF. Here the CDR3 DNA reads TGTGCCACCGGCCACGGGCGGTTGGGGGATAGCAATCAGCCCCAGCATTTT.

The rearrangement uses TRBV20-1 and TRBJ2-5; the match to TRBD2 covers 7 bases. CDR1 DFQATT and CDR2 SNEGSKA come from the germline V gene (reference sequence). This CDR3 is 15 amino acids long. The V and J ends lost 5 bases and 5 bases, in that order; junction bases with no gene match: 14. The CDR3 DNA reads TGCAGTGCTCCCGTCTTCGCGGGAGTCATGGAGACCCAGTACTTC. Its translation is CSAPVFAGVMETQYF.

The V call is TRBV19, the J call TRBJ2-5, with unresolved D. Trimming stripped 1 base from V and 5 bases from J, with 11 bases between. CDR1 is LNHDA and CDR2 is SQIVND in the germline V gene (reference sequence). This CDR3 region has 14 residues. CDR3 loop: CASSIVRFSETQYF. The DNA of the CDR3 is TGTGCCAGTAGTATAGTACGGTTTTCGGAGACCCAGTACTTC.

The chain couples TRBV6-1 to TRBJ1-1; D remains unclear. Trimming cost V 3 bases and J 4 bases, with 12 bases left between them. The CDR3 has 14 amino acids. CDR1 MNHNS and CDR2 SASEGT come from the germline V gene. CDR3 coding DNA: TGTGCCAGCAGTGATATCGGGGAATCCACTGAAGCTTTCTTT. Translating gives CASSDIGESTEAFF.

This clonotype was picked up many times. This sequence joins TRBV7-2 and TRBJ2-7; D remains unclear. The V gene lost 3 bases and the J gene lost 0 bases, with 6 bases spanning the gap. Germline CDR1 SGHTA, CDR2 FQGNSA. CDR3 length: 13 amino acids. Here the CDR3 reads CASSFTDSYEQYF. CDR3 coding DNA: TGTGCCAGCAGCTTTACGGACTCCTACGAGCAGTACTTC.

Here the CDR3 reads CASSFGGGSEKLFF. For the CDR3, the DNA is TGTGCCAGCAGTTTTGGCGGGGGGAGTGAAAAACTGTTTTTT. The chain employs TRBV12-3 or TRBV12-4 and TRBJ1-4; D perhaps matches TRBD1 (5 bases). The V end lost 3 bases, the J end lost 7 bases, and 12 bases lay between the germline ends. The CDR3 totals 14 residues.

V usage is TRBV9 and J usage is TRBJ1-2, with TRBD1 matching 8 bases. J was trimmed by 8 bases and V by 1 base; bases with no gene match: 7. CDR3 size: 14 residues. Germline assignment: CDR1 SGDLS and CDR2 YYNGEE. CDR3 sequence (DNA): TGTGCCAGCAGCGTAACCGGGACAGGCGGAGGCTACACCTTC. Translating gives CASSVTGTGGGYTF.

This clonotype has a handful of counts. At one end the junction does not follow the germline gene, possibly because of a read error. The CDR3: CASSDDGGNTEAFF. CDR3 DNA sequence: TGTGCCAGCAGTGATGACGGAGGGAACACTGAAGCTTTCTTT. The V call is TRBV10-3, the J call TRBJ1-1, with D unclear. The CDR3 has 14 amino acids. CDR1 and CDR2 (germline): ENHRY, SYGVKD.

As concerns this clonotype: The junction departs from the called germline gene at one end, perhaps through a read error. The V gene is TRBV13, the J gene TRBJ2-7; possibly TRBD2 for D (5 bases). The CDR3 is made up of 12 amino acids. Germline V gene sequence: CDR1 PRHDT, CDR2 FYEKMQ (reference sequence). The CDR3 nucleotides are TGTGCCCGCAGCTTAGGTGGTCTCGGGGAGTACTTC. Its translation is CARSLGGLGEYF.

There are many counts of this clonotype. The V call is TRBV2, the J call TRBJ1-5; D unresolved. This CDR3 is built from 10 residues. Trimming shortened V by 8 bases and J by 7 bases, and 6 bases separated the two germline ends. CDR1 is SNHLY and CDR2 is FYNNEI in the germline V gene. The CDR3 nucleotides read TGTGCCAGCGGTGGACAGCCCCAGCATTTT. It translates to CASGGQPQHF.

The CDR3 reads CASSWREVGQTFYGYTF. The CDR3 DNA follows: TGTGCCAGCAGCTGGAGAGAGGTGGGACAGACTTTCTATGGCTACACCTTC. The chain recombines TRBV7-8 with TRBJ1-2, with TRBD1 identical over 7 bases. V lost 4 bases and J lost 4; bases outside the gene matches: 15. The CDR3 length is 17 residues. CDR1 and CDR2 from the germline V gene are SGHVS and FQNEAQ. Combining the CDR3 with reference TRBV7-8 and TRBJ1-2 gives the whole variable domain GAGVSQSPRYKVAKRGQDVALRCDPISGHVSLFWYQQALGQGPEFLTYFQNEAQLDKSGLPSDRFFAERPEGSVSTLKIQRTQQEDSAVYLCASSWREVGQTFYGYTFGSGTRLTVV.

This clonotype was observed many times. The chain carries TRBV7-9 and TRBJ2-7; 9 bases map to TRBD1. CDR3 length: 17 amino acids. Germline V gene sequence: CDR1 SEHNR, CDR2 FQNEAQ (reference sequence). V lost 6 bases to trimming and J lost 4 bases; unmatched junction nucleotides: 16. The CDR3 spells CASSVGDRDLATYEQYF. CDR3 bases: TGTGCCAGCAGTGTGGGGGACAGGGATCTCGCGACGTACGAGCAGTACTTC.

This clonotype was recorded many times. Compared with germline, one end of the junction differs, possibly owing to a read error. The chain employs TRBV7-9 and TRBJ2-5; D is possibly TRBD1 or TRBD2 (5 bases each). From germline, CDR1 is SEHNR and CDR2 FQNEAQ (reference sequence). This CDR3 region has 11 residues. The CDR3 DNA sequence: TGTGCCGGCAGGGACGAGGAGACCCAGTACTTC. It translates to CAGRDEETQYF.

This sequence joins TRBV20-1 and TRBJ2-7; D might be TRBD2 (5 bases). Germline-derived CDR1 and CDR2 are DFQATT and SNEGSKA (reference sequence). V lost 6 bases to trimming and J lost 3 bases, with 15 bases between them. The CDR3 loop spans 13 amino acids. CDR3 in DNA: TGCAGTGCCCGCGAGGACGCGGGCTACGAGCAGTACTTC. This encodes CSAREDAGYEQYF.

This clonotype turned up a few times. The chain combines TRBV12-5 with TRBJ1-1; D not certain. V lost 2 bases and J lost 4, with 5 bases in between. The CDR3 has 12 residues. CDR1 is LGHNT, CDR2 FRNRAP, per germline. The CDR3 loop is CASGLPGTEAFF. The DNA for the CDR3 is TGTGCTAGTGGTTTGCCCGGCACTGAAGCTTTCTTT. Looking up the rest from reference TRBV12-5 and TRBJ1-1 gives the full variable domain: DARVTQTPRHKVTEMGQEVTMRCQPILGHNTVFWYRQTMMQGLELLAYFRNRAPLDDSGMPKDRFSAEMPDATLATLKIQPSEPRDSAVYFCASGLPGTEAFFGQGTRLTVV.

A few counts support this clonotype. This chain connects TRBV6-4 to TRBJ1-5, with D perhaps matching TRBD1 (5 bases). The CDR3 is 16 residues long. The V end lost 1 base, the J end lost 3 bases, and 13 bases lay between the germline ends. Looked up from germline, CDR1 is MRHNA and CDR2 is SNTAGT. Written as DNA, the CDR3 is TGTGCCAGCAGTGACTTGGAGGGAGGGGACAATCAGCCCCAGCATTTT. Translating it yields CASSDLEGGDNQPQHF.

This clonotype was observed many times. V usage is TRBV29-1 and J usage is TRBJ1-2; TRBD1 matches at 7 bases. This CDR3 region has 13 residues. From germline, CDR1 is SQVTM and CDR2 ANQGSEA. V was clipped by 5 bases and J by 2 bases; unmatched bases: 5. The CDR3 loop reads CSVTNRGNYGYTF. The CDR3, as DNA: TGCAGCGTTACTAACAGGGGCAACTATGGCTACACCTTC. The whole variable domain, filled in from reference TRBV29-1 and TRBJ1-2, reads SAVISQKPSRDICQRGTSLTIQCQVDSQVTMMFWYRQQPGQSLTLIATANQGSEATYESGFVIDKFPISRPNLTFSTLTVSNMSPEDSSIYLCSVTNRGNYGYTFGSGTRLTVV.

The V gene is TRBV29-1, the J gene TRBJ2-7; TRBD1 matches 9 bases. The CDR3 runs to 12 residues. The J segment lost 5 bases and the V segment lost 6 bases, leaving 5 bases of the junction unmatched. CDR1 and CDR2 (germline): SQVTM, ANQGSEA. The CDR3 coding sequence is TGCAGCGTCCCGGGGACAGGGAACGAGCAGTACTTC. This translates into CSVPGTGNEQYF.

The chain is built from TRBV11-3 and TRBJ2-5; tentative D call: TRBD1 (6 bases). With 0 bases removed from V and 5 bases from J, the gap between germline ends came to 13 bases. CDR3 length equals 15 residues. Germline V gives CDR1 SGHNT, CDR2 YENEEA. The CDR3 coding sequence is TGTGCCAGCAGCTTAGACGTGGCTCAGGGGGAGACCCAGTACTTC. The encoded protein is CASSLDVAQGETQYF.

This clonotype occurred many times. The CDR3 loop reads CSVRGSYEQYF. CDR3 coding DNA: TGCAGCGTAAGAGGGTCCTACGAGCAGTACTTC. The chain uses TRBV29-1 and TRBJ2-7; D may be TRBD2 (5 bases). Germline CDR1 SQVTM, CDR2 ANQGSEA. The CDR3 contains 11 residues. The V end was cut by 6 bases, the J end by 1 base, with 7 bases between.

This chain uses TRBV7-8 with TRBJ2-7, with D perhaps TRBD1 (5 bases). Germline lookup yields CDR1 SGHVS and CDR2 FQNEAQ. The CDR3 consists of 16 residues. Trimming removed 5 bases from V and 2 bases from J, with 19 bases in between. In nucleotides, the CDR3 is TGTGCCAGCAGCCGGATAGCAGACGAAGGGGCCTACGAGCAGTACTTC. Translation: CASSRIADEGAYEQYF.

V is TRBV9 and J is TRBJ1-4, with a tentative D call TRBD1 (6 bases). Germline lookup yields CDR1 SGDLS and CDR2 YYNGEE. The CDR3 contains 15 residues. V was cut by 1 base and J by 1 base, with 8 bases left in between. DNA for the CDR3: TGTGCCAGCAGCGTATCGGACAGAACTAATGAAAAACTGTTTTTT. Amino acids: CASSVSDRTNEKLFF.

This clonotype was found a few times. J is TRBJ1-5 and V is TRBV12-3 or TRBV12-4, with a possible D match to TRBD1 (6 bases). CDR3 length equals 14 residues. Trimming shortened V by 6 bases and J by 5 bases, and 14 bases separated the two germline ends. DNA of the CDR3: TGTGCCAGCAGCTGGGGGCGAATCGATCAGCCCCAGCATTTT. Translating gives CASSWGRIDQPQHF.

This clonotype was recorded a few times. This sequence joins TRBV6-5 and TRBJ1-1, with D perhaps TRBD1 (5 bases). This CDR3 has 14 amino acids. Germline CDR1 reads MNHEY; CDR2 reads SVGAGI. V gave up 7 bases and J gave up 1 base, with 13 bases separating them. The CDR3 sequence is CASTQGTENTEAFF. The CDR3 DNA follows: TGTGCCAGCACCCAGGGTACGGAGAACACTGAAGCTTTCTTT.

This clonotype appeared many times. The V and J genes are TRBV5-4 and TRBJ1-6; tentative D call: TRBD1 (5 bases). This CDR3 region has 15 residues. V lost 4 bases and J 9 bases, leaving 17 bases between the germline ends. Germline CDR1 reads SGHNT; CDR2 reads YYREEE (reference sequence). In DNA form, the CDR3 reads TGTGCCAGCAGCCCTAAGTCGGGGGACGGTTCACCCCTCCACTTT. Its translation is CASSPKSGDGSPLHF.

This chain uses TRBV27 with TRBJ1-6; D remains unclear. The CDR3 runs to 13 residues. With 5 bases removed from V and 3 bases from J, the gap between germline ends came to 5 bases. Germline assignment: CDR1 MNHEY and CDR2 SMNVEV (reference sequence). The CDR3 DNA reads TGTGCCAGCAGTCGAGACTATAATTCACCCCTCCACTTT. This codes for CASSRDYNSPLHF.